This note documents a single T cell receptor (beta chain) sequence. The CDR3 consists of 15 residues. Germline V CDR1 and CDR2: SGHRS, YFSETQ. Trimming at V came to 4 bases and at J to 2 bases, leaving 4 bases not matched to a gene. The data are from a study of identifying expanded T cells in peripheral blood. TCRdb keeps only in-frame clones here, not all; method: immunoSEQ multiplex PCR. The table has under 130,000 clones, about 89% seen once. The receptor's source is a person between 18 and 75 years old in good health. The rearrangement joins TRBV5-1 to TRBJ2-3; 10 positions agree with TRBD1. The sequencing sample was made of blood. This chain's CDR3 is CASSRQGAATDTQYF. In DNA, the CDR3 is TGCGCCAGCAGCCGACAGGGGGCGGCCACAGATACGCAGTATTTT.